This is a list of T cell receptor beta chains from one sample in a study of T-cell reconstitution after alpha-beta-depleted transplantation in children. In TCRdb, the PCR reads were re-called with MiXCR into one record per CDR3 protein. The data hold some 150,000 distinct CDR3 sequences, with around 8.5% observed a single time. The sample was PBMCs, mostly from graft donor cells, taken 180 days after TCRalphabeta/CD19-depleted stem cell transplant. The receptors originated from a female patient aged 2 to 10 who had a stem cell transplant for congenital amegakaryocytic thrombocytopenia, so the T cells may come from the graft donor. Both conserved end residues are part of each CDR3. A D gene is named only where the DNA matches it firmly. Clone size is stated in some rows and not others, as once, few, many or a class when expanded.

abundance	v_gene	d_gene	j_gene	CDR3aa	CDR3nt
NA	TRBV5-1	TRBD1	TRBJ2-7	CASSPESIRGIYEQYF	TGCGCCAGCAGCCCCGAGTCGATCAGGGGGATCTACGAGCAGTACTTC
many	TRBV27	NA	TRBJ2-2	CASSLSTGHQTGELFF	TGTGCCAGCAGTTTATCGACGGGGCACCAAACCGGGGAGCTGTTTTTT
many	TRBV29-1	TRBD2	TRBJ2-1	CSVALAGWNEQFF	TGCAGCGTTGCCCTAGCGGGGTGGAATGAGCAGTTCTTC
NA	TRBV4-2	TRBD1	TRBJ2-7	CASSQDLNRGFWEQYF	TGTGCCAGCAGCCAAGATCTGAACAGGGGTTTTTGGGAGCAGTACTTC
few	TRBV7-9	NA	TRBJ1-1	CASSFTRGAAFF	TGTGCCAGCAGCTTTACGCGGGGAGCGGCTTTCTTT
few	TRBV4-2	NA	TRBJ2-2	CASSQSYGELFF	TGTGCCAGCAGCCAGTCGTACGGGGAGCTGTTTTTT
many	TRBV28	NA	TRBJ2-5	CASSKMGGTYQETQYF	TGTGCCAGCAGCAAGATGGGGGGCACGTACCAAGAGACCCAGTACTTC
many	TRBV29-1	NA	TRBJ2-3	CSGMGLLTDTQYF	TGCAGCGGTATGGGACTTCTCACAGATACGCAGTATTTT
many	TRBV10-3	TRBD2	TRBJ2-1	CAIRGLASNNEQFF	TGTGCCATCAGGGGACTAGCAAGTAACAATGAGCAGTTCTTC
few	TRBV5-1	TRBD1	TRBJ2-6	CASRGQVGGLSGANVLTF	TGCGCCAGCAGGGGACAGGTAGGGGGTCTCTCTGGGGCCAACGTCCTGACTTTC
few	TRBV12-3/TRBV12-4	TRBD1	TRBJ2-5	CASSFRQGVETQYF	TGTGCCAGCAGTTTCCGACAGGGGGTAGAGACCCAGTACTTC
many	TRBV12-3/TRBV12-4	NA	TRBJ1-1	CASRPGRGTTEAFF	TGTGCCAGCAGACCCGGACGGGGGACCACTGAAGCTTTCTTT
NA	TRBV29-1	TRBD1	TRBJ1-1	CSVDPPGGVRYFF	TGCAGCGTTGACCCACCAGGGGGGGTTAGGTATTTCTTT
many	TRBV5-8	NA	TRBJ2-1	CASSLGRVNEQFF	TGTGCCAGCAGCTTGGGCAGGGTAAATGAGCAGTTCTTC
NA	TRBV4-3	TRBD2	TRBJ2-6	CASSQAGGPSGANVLTF	TGCGCCAGCAGCCAAGCGGGAGGGCCCTCTGGGGCCAACGTCCTGACTTTC
few	TRBV7-2	TRBD1	TRBJ1-1	CASSLRTGGNTEAFF	TGTGCCAGCAGCTTGAGGACAGGGGGAAACACTGAAGCTTTCTTT
many	TRBV5-1	NA	TRBJ1-5	CASSLDGRDQPQHF	TGCGCCAGCAGCTTGGATGGGCGGGATCAGCCCCAGCATTTT
many	TRBV12-3/TRBV12-4	NA	TRBJ1-4	CASSPRQSNEKLFF	TGTGCCAGCAGTCCACGACAGTCTAATGAAAAACTGTTTTTT
few	TRBV3-1	NA	TRBJ2-1	CASSQDGLEQFF	TGTGCCAGCAGCCAAGACGGCCTGGAGCAGTTCTTC
NA	TRBV5-1	TRBD2	TRBJ2-2	CASSLAILAGHGELFF	TGCGCCAGCAGCTTGGCTATACTAGCGGGACACGGGGAGCTGTTTTTT
many	TRBV10-2	TRBD1	TRBJ1-2	CASSAGQGAGGYTF	TGCGCCAGCAGTGCAGGACAGGGGGCAGGAGGCTACACCTTC
NA	TRBV28	TRBD1	TRBJ1-5	CASRRQGIADQPQHF	TGTGCCAGCAGAAGACAGGGCATAGCTGATCAGCCCCAGCATTTT
many	TRBV12-3/TRBV12-4	NA	TRBJ2-5	CASSLTPGPNAETQYF	TGTGCCAGCAGTTTAACCCCGGGACCAAACGCGGAGACCCAGTACTTC
many	TRBV28	NA	TRBJ2-5	CASSFLGEETQYF	TGTGCCAGCAGTTTTTTGGGAGAGGAGACCCAGTACTTC
few	TRBV5-1	NA	TRBJ2-5	CASSRSETQYF	TGCGCCAGCAGCCGAAGCGAGACCCAGTACTTC
many	TRBV20-1	TRBD2	TRBJ2-3	CSARVGGSTDTQYF	TGCAGTGCTAGAGTAGGCGGGAGTACAGATACGCAGTATTTT
many	TRBV12-3/TRBV12-4	NA	TRBJ1-4	CASSPLSGKLFF	TGTGCCAGCAGTCCGCTTAGTGGAAAACTGTTTTTT
NA	TRBV7-2	TRBD2	TRBJ2-1	CASSLGPSGGANEQFF	TGTGCCAGCAGCTTAGGGCCTAGCGGGGGGGCTAATGAGCAGTTCTTC
NA	TRBV20-1	TRBD1	TRBJ1-2	CSARGGLGTGGVYGYTF	TGCAGTGCTAGAGGGGGTTTAGGGACAGGGGGCGTCTATGGCTACACCTTC
many	TRBV28	TRBD2	TRBJ2-3	CASGYLAGDHFTDTQYF	TGTGCCAGCGGCTATTTAGCGGGAGATCACTTCACAGATACGCAGTATTTT
NA	TRBV11-2	NA	TRBJ1-1	CASSLSLTEAFF	TGTGCCAGCAGCTTATCACTGACTGAAGCTTTCTTT
many	TRBV10-3	TRBD2	TRBJ2-1	CAISNAPSGGANEQFF	TGTGCCATCAGTAATGCCCCTAGCGGGGGGGCAAATGAGCAGTTCTTC
many	TRBV4-3	TRBD2	TRBJ2-3	CASSQQPSGTSGYYTDTQYF	TGCGCCAGCAGCCAACAGCCCTCGGGGACTAGCGGCTACTACACAGATACGCAGTATTTT
NA	TRBV15	TRBD1	TRBJ2-7	CATSRARDRGYEQYF	TGTGCCACCAGCAGAGCCCGGGACAGGGGCTACGAGCAGTACTTC
few	TRBV9	TRBD1	TRBJ2-1	CASNIGTGGGEQFF	TGTGCCAGCAATATAGGGACAGGGGGTGGCGAGCAGTTCTTC
NA	TRBV6-1	NA	TRBJ1-2	CASDRAYGYTF	TGTGCCAGCGACCGGGCTTATGGCTACACCTTC
many	TRBV18	NA	TRBJ1-4	CASSPGQNNEKLFF	TGTGCCAGCTCACCAGGACAGAATAATGAAAAACTGTTTTTT
few	TRBV20-1	NA	TRBJ1-2	CSASFAGDYGYTF	TGCAGTGCTTCCTTTGCAGGGGACTATGGCTACACCTTC
many	TRBV5-1	NA	TRBJ2-2	CASSLVFYLDRNTGELFF	TGCGCCAGCAGCTTGGTCTTCTATTTGGACAGGAACACCGGGGAGCTGTTTTTT